Each of the 27 T cell receptor beta chains below was sequenced from the same sample in a study of cytomegalovirus exposure and HLA in healthy donors. PCR used 60 Vbeta primers and 13 Jbeta primers. Sequencing used immunoSEQ multiplex PCR; TCRdb keeps in-frame clones, though not all of them. The sample records approximately 150,000 clones, roughly four fifths being singletons. The specimen sequenced was PBMCs. Source of these receptors: a man aged 18 to 29 in good health and CMV-seronegative.

The chain links TRBV9 to TRBJ1-1; a weak D match, TRBD1 (5 bases). The CDR3 is made up of 14 amino acids. The germline V gene has CDR1 SGDLS and CDR2 YYNGEE. The V and J ends lost 0 bases and 5 bases respectively, with 11 bases between them. The CDR3 protein is CASSVVVGTTEAFF. The CDR3 bases are TGTGCCAGCAGCGTAGTGGTAGGGACTACTGAAGCTTTCTTT. The full variable domain, rest sourced from reference TRBV9 and TRBJ1-1, is DSGVTQTPKHLITATGQRVTLRCSPRSGDLSVYWYQQSLDQGLQFLIQYYNGEERAKGNILERFSAQQFPDLHSELNLSSLELGDSALYFCASSVVVGTTEAFFGQGTRLTVV.

This chain links TRBV7-8 with TRBJ2-1, with 8 bases that match TRBD1. With V trimmed by 5 bases and J by 10 bases, 10 bases remained unmatched. Germline V gives CDR1 SGHVS, CDR2 FQNEAQ. The CDR3 consists of 14 residues. The CDR3 protein is CASSRTVTGVEQFF. CDR3 sequence (DNA): TGTGCCAGCAGCCGCACGGTGACAGGGGTCGAGCAGTTCTTC.

V usage is TRBV15 and J usage is TRBJ2-7; weak D call: TRBD2 (5 bases). Germline CDR1 and CDR2: LNHNV and YYDKDF (reference sequence). CDR3 length: 14 amino acids. The V end was cut by 1 base, the J end by 4 bases, with 11 bases between. CDR3 coding DNA: TGTGCCACCAGCAGAGGGATAGGCGGGTACGAGCAGTACTTC. Residues: CATSRGIGGYEQYF. The full variable domain, in which reference TRBV15 and TRBJ2-7 provide the parts outside the CDR3, is DAMVIQNPRYQVTQFGKPVTLSCSQTLNHNVMYWYQQKSSQAPKLLFHYYDKDFNNEADTPDNFQSRRPNTSFCFLDIRSPGLGDTAMYLCATSRGIGGYEQYFGPGTRLTVT.

This rearrangement joins TRBV7-2 to TRBJ2-5; D is uncertain. The germline CDR1 and CDR2 sequences are SGHTA and FQGNSA. The CDR3 contains 14 residues. V lost 3 bases to trimming and J lost 0 bases, with 8 bases between them. CDR3 sequence: CASSFVLYQETQYF. CDR3 DNA sequence: TGTGCCAGCAGCTTTGTTCTGTACCAAGAGACCCAGTACTTC.

This clone has more than one count but fewer than ten. The chain uses TRBV7-9 and TRBJ1-1; D not certain. Germline V gene lookup returns CDR1 SEHNR and CDR2 FQNEAQ (reference sequence). The CDR3 sequence is 11 residues long. The V gene lost 7 bases and the J gene lost 6 bases, with 9 bases spanning the gap. CDR3 amino acids: CASTRHAEAFF. DNA of the CDR3: TGTGCCAGCACACGACACGCTGAAGCTTTCTTT.

This chain connects TRBV7-3 to TRBJ1-6, with 9 bases identical to TRBD1. Germline V gives CDR1 SGHTA, CDR2 FQGTGA. V lost 3 bases, J lost 13 bases, and 10 bases stayed unmatched. This CDR3 has 15 amino acids. The CDR3 region has the DNA TGTGCCAGCAGCTTGTCCGCGGGACAGGGTTTCCCCCTCCACTTT. It yields the protein CASSLSAGQGFPLHF.

Only a few counts were recorded for this clone. The chain has TRBV9 and TRBJ2-3; 8 nucleotides agree with TRBD2. The germline CDR1 and CDR2 sequences are SGDLS and YYNGEE. Losses at the gene ends were 3 bases for V and 5 bases for J; bases not matched to a gene: 8. CDR3 size: 15 residues. The CDR3 sequence is CASSARREVKDTQYF. CDR3 sequence (DNA): TGTGCCAGCAGCGCCCGGCGGGAGGTAAAAGATACGCAGTATTTT.

V gene TRBV19 combines with J gene TRBJ2-7, with 8 bases aligning to TRBD2. The CDR3 length is 15 residues. With V trimmed by 3 bases and J by 4 bases, 8 bases remained unmatched. Germline V gene data show CDR1 as LNHDA and CDR2 as SQIVND (reference sequence). CDR3 sequence (DNA): TGTGCCAGTAGTATCCGAACGGGAGGGGGATACGAGCAGTACTTC. It codes for CASSIRTGGGYEQYF.

V gene TRBV15 combines with J gene TRBJ2-5; TRBD2 matches at 11 bases. Germline V gene data show CDR1 as LNHNV and CDR2 as YYDKDF (reference sequence). Losses at the gene ends were 5 bases for V and 2 bases for J; bases not matched to a gene: 4. The CDR3 sequence is 15 residues long. The CDR3 sequence: CATSLRLAGQETQYF. In nucleotides, the CDR3 is TGTGCCACCAGCTTACGACTAGCGGGGCAAGAGACCCAGTACTTC.

V is TRBV19 and J is TRBJ1-1, with TRBD1 matching 7 bases. J gave up 0 bases and V 6 bases, and 4 bases lay outside the gene matches. The CDR3 has 14 residues. CDR1 and CDR2 from the germline V gene are LNHDA and SQIVND (reference sequence). The CDR3 bases are TGTGCCAGTAGAAGGGACAGTTTGAACACTGAAGCTTTCTTT. Translated: CASRRDSLNTEAFF.

The V and J genes are TRBV6-1 and TRBJ2-7, with TRBD1 matching over 8 bases. Per germline, CDR1 MNHNS and CDR2 SASEGT. CDR3 length: 15 amino acids. V was pared by 4 bases and J by 4 bases, with 9 bases of the junction left unmatched. The DNA for the CDR3 is TGTGCCAGCAGTGCGACAGGGGCGAACCAGTACGAGCAGTACTTC. This codes for CASSATGANQYEQYF.

In nucleotides, the CDR3 is TGTGCCAGCAGTGTGGGACTAGCGGGAGATAGGGAGCTGTTTTTT. Amino acids: CASSVGLAGDRELFF. The chain carries TRBV6-1 and TRBJ2-2; 14 nucleotides align to TRBD2. The CDR3 sequence is 15 residues long. The germline V gene encodes CDR1 MNHNS and CDR2 SASEGT. The V gene end was trimmed by 4 bases and the J gene end by 9 bases; junction bases not matched to a gene: 4.

The V gene is TRBV10-3, the J gene TRBJ2-5; 8 bases agree with TRBD2. The CDR3 contains 12 residues. Trimming removed 9 bases from V and 4 bases from J; junction bases left unmatched: 4. CDR1 ENHRY and CDR2 SYGVKD come from the germline V gene. The DNA for the CDR3 is TGTGCCATTAGGGCGGGGGGAGAGACCCAGTACTTC. Its translation is CAIRAGGETQYF.

This chain connects TRBV10-3 to TRBJ1-6; D ambiguous. The germline V gene has CDR1 ENHRY and CDR2 SYGVKD. This CDR3 comprises 18 residues. The V gene lost 0 bases and the J gene lost 5 bases, with 17 bases spanning the gap. CDR3 bases: TGTGCCATCAGTGAGTCGAAATATCGGTTAACAGATAATTCACCCCTCCACTTT. This encodes CAISESKYRLTDNSPLHF.

V usage is TRBV29-1 and J usage is TRBJ2-2, with 7 bases aligning to TRBD1. The germline gives CDR1 SQVTM, CDR2 ANQGSEA. J lost 5 bases, V lost 5 bases, and 5 bases had no gene match. The CDR3 extends over 13 amino acids. The CDR3 coding sequence is TGCAGCGTTCGTAACAGGGGTACCGGGGAGCTGTTTTTT. Translating it yields CSVRNRGTGELFF.

The chain is built from TRBV5-1 and TRBJ1-6, with 7 bases fitting TRBD1. Per the germline V gene, CDR1 is SGHRS and CDR2 is YFSETQ. Trimming took 4 bases from V and 11 from J; bases not matched to a gene: 9. The length of the CDR3 is 14 residues. This CDR3 reads CASSTQGFGPPLHF. The CDR3 region has the DNA TGCGCCAGCAGCACACAGGGGTTTGGGCCACCCCTCCACTTT.

The chain has TRBV7-8 and TRBJ1-6, with a weak D call TRBD1 (5 bases). The germline V gene has CDR1 SGHVS and CDR2 FQNEAQ. CDR3 length: 17 amino acids. V was trimmed by 1 base and J by 8 bases, leaving 18 bases between them. The CDR3 DNA reads as TGTGCCAGCAGCTTAGTTGACGGTTTGGAGGGACATTCACCCCTCCACTTT. Protein product: CASSLVDGLEGHSPLHF.

V usage is TRBV23-1 and J usage is TRBJ2-7; the match to TRBD1 covers 11 bases. TRBV23-1 falls under the ORF class, with uncertain function. The CDR3 consists of 18 residues. V trimming: 2 bases; J trimming: 1 base; junction bases outside the gene matches: 10. The CDR3 region has the DNA TGCGCCAGCAGTCAAAGGACAGGGGGCTTATGGAGGTCCTACGAGCAGTACTTC. Translation: CASSQRTGGLWRSYEQYF.

The genes are TRBV27 and TRBJ2-1; D is possibly TRBD1 (6 bases). The germline gives CDR1 MNHEY, CDR2 SMNVEV (reference sequence). This CDR3 contains 12 residues. Trimming cost V 3 bases and J 8 bases, with 8 bases left between them. CDR3 in DNA: TGTGCCAGCAGTTTCCCAGGGGATGAGCAGTTCTTC. Amino acids: CASSFPGDEQFF.

This chain uses TRBV5-1 with TRBJ2-7; the D gene is possibly TRBD1 (6 bases). The V and J ends lost 5 bases and 1 base respectively, with 16 bases between them. Germline loops: CDR1 SGHRS, CDR2 YFSETQ. The CDR3 is 15 amino acids. Here the CDR3 reads CASSGDPTGSYEQYF. The CDR3 nucleotides read TGCGCCAGCAGTGGGGATCCCACAGGGTCCTACGAGCAGTACTTC.

The chain joins TRBV7-6 to TRBJ2-2; no clear D gene. V gave up 1 base and J gave up 3 bases, with 9 bases separating them. Germline V gene lookup returns CDR1 SGHVS and CDR2 FNYEAQ. The CDR3 runs 15 residues. The CDR3 sequence: CASSLVSSYTGELFF. CDR3 nucleotides: TGTGCCAGCAGCTTAGTGAGTAGCTACACCGGGGAGCTGTTTTTT.

V usage is TRBV25-1 and J usage is TRBJ1-1; perhaps TRBD1 as D (5 bases). CDR1 and CDR2 (germline): MGHDK, SYGVNS. Trimming removed 3 bases from V and 10 bases from J, with 15 bases in between. The CDR3 loop spans 13 amino acids. The CDR3 DNA sequence: TGTGCCAGCAGTGAGCGGACAATGGAATCAGCTTTCTTT. Amino acids: CASSERTMESAFF.

The chain employs TRBV5-4 and TRBJ2-6; D unresolved. This CDR3 region has 15 residues. V gave up 0 bases and J gave up 4 bases, with 8 bases separating them. In germline, CDR1 is SGHNT, CDR2 YYREEE (reference sequence). CDR3 amino acids: CASSLAPPGANVLTF. CDR3 sequence (DNA): TGTGCCAGCAGCTTGGCCCCTCCCGGGGCCAACGTCCTGACTTTC.

This clone showed up just a few times. V gene TRBV6-6 combines with J gene TRBJ1-2; D gene ambiguous. In germline, CDR1 is MNHNY, CDR2 SVGAGI (reference sequence). The CDR3 extends over 15 amino acids. V was cut by 2 bases and J by 6 bases, with 16 bases left in between. The CDR3 reads CASSYAVQLLDGYTF. CDR3 sequence (DNA): TGTGCCAGCAGTTACGCGGTACAACTCCTGGATGGCTACACCTTC.

As for this clone: Other DNA variants within this sample encode the same CDR3. This chain uses TRBV27 with TRBJ2-1, with D tentatively TRBD1 (6 bases). Germline CDR1 is MNHEY and CDR2 is SMNVEV (reference sequence). The ends were cut back, 3 bases at V and 3 bases at J, with 9 bases in the middle. The CDR3 is made up of 14 amino acids. For the CDR3, the DNA is TGTGCCAGCAGTTTGTTGGACAGCTACAATGAGCAGTTCTTC. It is translated as CASSLLDSYNEQFF.

The gene calls are TRBV6-1 and TRBJ2-3; maybe TRBD1 (7 bases). Germline V gene lookup returns CDR1 MNHNS and CDR2 SASEGT. V lost 3 bases to trimming and J lost 6 bases, with 19 bases between them. The CDR3 has 16 amino acids. In DNA form, the CDR3 reads TGTGCCAGCAGTGACCACGGAGGGGGCGCTGGGGATACGCAGTATTTT. This sequence encodes CASSDHGGGAGDTQYF.

J is TRBJ1-3 and V is TRBV6-5; 9 nucleotides agree with TRBD1. The V and J ends lost 2 bases and 4 bases, in that order; junction bases with no gene match: 6. The CDR3 spans 16 residues. Germline CDR1 is MNHEY and CDR2 is SVGAGI. The CDR3 protein is CASSYTKTGGGNTIYF. CDR3 in DNA: TGTGCCAGCAGTTACACGAAGACAGGGGGAGGAAACACCATATATTTT.